This T cell receptor (beta chain) was identified in a study of T cell changes during pregnancy in multiple sclerosis. TCRdb's table, derived via immunoSEQ multiplex PCR, lists solely in-frame clones and lacks some. In the table there are about 50,000 clones, 90% to 95% of which are singletons. This CDR3 comprises 16 residues. Deletions cut 3 bases from V and 2 bases from J, with 15 bases between. Germline values: CDR1 MGHDK, CDR2 SYGVNS. The V call is TRBV25-1, the J call TRBJ2-3; a weak D match, TRBD2 (5 bases). The specimen was CD8+ T cells from peripheral blood mononuclear cells, collected in the first trimester of pregnancy. The source of this sequence is a female donor with multiple sclerosis, enrolled in a pregnancy study. This CDR3 reads CASSDTSGTFTDTQYF. CDR3 coding DNA: TGTGCCAGCAGTGATACGAGCGGTACTTTCACAGATACGCAGTATTTT.